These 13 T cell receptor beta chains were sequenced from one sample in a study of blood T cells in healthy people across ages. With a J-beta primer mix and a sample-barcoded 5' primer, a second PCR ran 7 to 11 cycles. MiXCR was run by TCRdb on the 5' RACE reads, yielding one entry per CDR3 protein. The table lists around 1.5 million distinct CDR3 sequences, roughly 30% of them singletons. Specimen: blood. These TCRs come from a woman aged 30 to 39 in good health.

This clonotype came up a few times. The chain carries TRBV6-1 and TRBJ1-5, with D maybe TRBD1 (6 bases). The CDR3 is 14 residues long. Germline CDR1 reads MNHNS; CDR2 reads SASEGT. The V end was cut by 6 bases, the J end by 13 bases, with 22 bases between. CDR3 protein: CASRPIEGGALQHF. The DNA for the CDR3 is TGTGCCAGCAGACCCATAGAGGGGGGGGCTTTACAGCATTTT.

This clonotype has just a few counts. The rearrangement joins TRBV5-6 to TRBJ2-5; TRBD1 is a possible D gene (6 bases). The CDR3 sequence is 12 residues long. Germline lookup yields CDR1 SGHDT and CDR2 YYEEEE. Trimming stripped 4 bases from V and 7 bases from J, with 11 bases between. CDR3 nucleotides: TGTGCCAGCAGCGCGGCCAGGGGGACCCAGTACTTC. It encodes CASSAARGTQYF.

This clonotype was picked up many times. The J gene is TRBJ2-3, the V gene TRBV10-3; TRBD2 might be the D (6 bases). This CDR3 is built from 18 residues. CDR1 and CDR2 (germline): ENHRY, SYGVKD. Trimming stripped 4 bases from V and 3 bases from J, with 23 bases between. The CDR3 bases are TGTGCCATCAGTGCCCGCATTGTGGAAGCGGGCTTAACAGATACGCAGTATTTT. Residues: CAISARIVEAGLTDTQYF.

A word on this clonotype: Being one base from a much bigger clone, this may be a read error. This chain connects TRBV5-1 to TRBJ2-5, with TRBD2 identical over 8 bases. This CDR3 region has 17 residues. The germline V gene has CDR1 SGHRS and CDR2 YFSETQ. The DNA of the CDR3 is TGCGCCAGCAACTTGGCTGTCGCGGGGGGCCCCCAAGAGACCCAGTACTTC. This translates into CASNLAVAGGPQETQYF.

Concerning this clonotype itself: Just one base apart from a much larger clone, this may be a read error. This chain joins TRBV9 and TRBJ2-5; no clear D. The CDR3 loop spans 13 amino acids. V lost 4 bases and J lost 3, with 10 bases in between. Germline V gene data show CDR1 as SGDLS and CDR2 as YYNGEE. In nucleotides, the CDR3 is TGTGCCAGCAGCTACGGGCCGGAAGAGACCCAGTACTTC. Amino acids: CASSYGPEETQYF. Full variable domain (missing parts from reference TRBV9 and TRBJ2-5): DSGVTQTPKHLITATGQRVTLRCSPRSGDLSVYWYQQSLDQGLQFLIQYYNGEERAKGNILERFSAQQFPDLHSELNLSSLELGDSALYFCASSYGPEETQYFGPGTRLLVL.

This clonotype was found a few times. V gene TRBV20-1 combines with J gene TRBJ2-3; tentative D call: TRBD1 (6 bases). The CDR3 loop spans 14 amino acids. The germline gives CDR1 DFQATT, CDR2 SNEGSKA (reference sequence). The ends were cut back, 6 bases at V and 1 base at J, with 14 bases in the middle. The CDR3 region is CSAEGGVGTDTQYF. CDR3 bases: TGCAGTGCGGAAGGGGGAGTGGGCACAGATACGCAGTATTTT.

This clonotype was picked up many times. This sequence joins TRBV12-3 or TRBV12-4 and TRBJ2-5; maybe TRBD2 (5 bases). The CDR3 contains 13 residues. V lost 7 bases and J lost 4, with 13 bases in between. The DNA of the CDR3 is TGTGCCAGCAACTCGGAGGTTCGAGAGACCCAGTACTTC. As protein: CASNSEVRETQYF.

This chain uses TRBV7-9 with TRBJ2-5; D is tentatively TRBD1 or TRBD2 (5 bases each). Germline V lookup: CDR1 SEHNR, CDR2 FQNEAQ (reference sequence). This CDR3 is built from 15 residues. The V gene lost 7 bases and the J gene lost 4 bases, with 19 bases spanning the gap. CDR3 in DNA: TGTGCCAGCACCGGGCGGGCAGGGATGGGAGAGACCCAGTACTTC. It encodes CASTGRAGMGETQYF.

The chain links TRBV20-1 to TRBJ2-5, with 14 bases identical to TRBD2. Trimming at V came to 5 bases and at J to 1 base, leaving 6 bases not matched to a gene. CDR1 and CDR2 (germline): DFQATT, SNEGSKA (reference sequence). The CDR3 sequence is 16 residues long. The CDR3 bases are TGCAGTGCTCTCGGACTAGCGGGGGGTTCCCAAGAGACCCAGTACTTC. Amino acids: CSALGLAGGSQETQYF.

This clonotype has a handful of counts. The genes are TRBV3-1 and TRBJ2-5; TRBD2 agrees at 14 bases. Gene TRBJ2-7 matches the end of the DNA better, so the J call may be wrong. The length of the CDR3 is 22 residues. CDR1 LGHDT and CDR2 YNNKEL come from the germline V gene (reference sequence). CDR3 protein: CASSQAGTAPGLAGGRGSEQYF. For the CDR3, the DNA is TGTGCCAGCAGCCAAGCGGGCACTGCGCCCGGACTAGCGGGGGGCAGAGGGTCCGAGCAGTACTTC.

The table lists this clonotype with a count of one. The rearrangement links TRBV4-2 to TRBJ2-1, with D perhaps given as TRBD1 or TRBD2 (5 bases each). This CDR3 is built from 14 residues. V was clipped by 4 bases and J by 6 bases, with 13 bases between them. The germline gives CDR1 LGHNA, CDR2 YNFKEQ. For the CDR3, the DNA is TGTGCCAGCAGCCCCAGTCGGGGCCTCAATGAGCAGTTCTTC. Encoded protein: CASSPSRGLNEQFF.

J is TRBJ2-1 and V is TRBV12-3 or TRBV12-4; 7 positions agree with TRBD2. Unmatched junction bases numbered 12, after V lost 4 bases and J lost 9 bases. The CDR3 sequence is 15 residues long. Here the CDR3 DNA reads TGTGCCAGCAGTTCTCTAGCGGAGCCGTACGGTGAGCAGTTCTTC. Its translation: CASSSLAEPYGEQFF.

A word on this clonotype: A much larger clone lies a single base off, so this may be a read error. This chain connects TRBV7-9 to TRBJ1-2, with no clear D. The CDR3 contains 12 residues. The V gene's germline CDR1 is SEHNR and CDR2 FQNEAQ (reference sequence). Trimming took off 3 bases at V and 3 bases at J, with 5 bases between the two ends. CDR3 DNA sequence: TGTGCCAGCAGCTTCGAGGACTATGGCTACACCTTC. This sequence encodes CASSFEDYGYTF.